A single sample is the source of the 26 T cell receptor beta chains below, sequenced in a study of blood T cell repertoires in COVID-19. Measured with immunoSEQ multiplex PCR; TCRdb has only the in-frame clones, and not every one. The profile shows about 210,000 clones, about nine tenths of them singletons. Material: peripheral blood. The receptors originated from a middle-aged woman with acute or convalescent COVID-19.

The chain links TRBV29-1 to TRBJ2-5; 10 bases line up with TRBD1. Germline V gene data show CDR1 as SQVTM and CDR2 as ANQGSEA. The CDR3 runs to 14 residues. V was clipped by 6 bases and J by 5 bases; unmatched bases: 9. CDR3 loop: CSVADRGLWETQYF. CDR3 bases: TGCAGCGTAGCCGACAGGGGGCTTTGGGAGACCCAGTACTTC.

The chain links TRBV5-1 to TRBJ1-4, with a weak D call TRBD1 (5 bases). Trimming removed 4 bases at V and 5 bases at J, with 15 bases between. The CDR3 totals 15 residues. Per the germline V gene, CDR1 is SGHRS and CDR2 is YFSETQ. DNA of the CDR3: TGCGCCAGCAGCCGCTCATCAGGGCGGAATGAAAAACTGTTTTTT. It translates to CASSRSSGRNEKLFF.

This chain connects TRBV5-6 to TRBJ1-1, with 7 bases fitting TRBD1. The germline V gene has CDR1 SGHDT and CDR2 YYEEEE. The junction had 3 bases not matched to a gene; V was cut back by 1 base and J by 0 bases. This CDR3 has 15 amino acids. The CDR3 sequence is CASSLIDRVNTEAFF. In nucleotides, the CDR3 is TGTGCCAGCAGCTTGATCGACAGGGTGAACACTGAAGCTTTCTTT.

This rearrangement joins TRBV6-5 to TRBJ2-5, with 11 bases fitting TRBD2. The CDR3 is 15 residues long. Trimming at V came to 6 bases and at J to 1 base, leaving 4 bases not matched to a gene. The germline gives CDR1 MNHEY, CDR2 SVGAGI. The CDR3 DNA sequence: TGTGCCAGCAGGAGTAGCGGGGGGGCCCAAGAGACCCAGTACTTC. Translating gives CASRSSGGAQETQYF.

The chain carries TRBV11-2 and TRBJ1-1; no clear D. Per germline, CDR1 SGHAT and CDR2 FQNNGV. The length of the CDR3 is 13 residues. The V and J ends lost 1 base and 10 bases respectively, with 13 bases between them. The CDR3 region is CASSLGTGRVAFF. In DNA, the CDR3 is TGTGCCAGCAGCTTAGGGACGGGAAGGGTAGCTTTCTTT.

The chain joins TRBV2 to TRBJ2-3; 9 nucleotides line up with TRBD1. CDR1 and CDR2 from the germline V gene are SNHLY and FYNNEI. V trimming: 6 bases; J trimming: 2 bases; junction bases outside the gene matches: 6. The length of the CDR3 is 15 residues. The CDR3 coding sequence is TGTGCCAGCAGGCCGACAGGGGGGGTCACAGATACGCAGTATTTT. Its protein product is CASRPTGGVTDTQYF.

This clone was counted only a few times. The chain has TRBV19 and TRBJ1-5; TRBD1 agrees at 7 bases. The CDR3 spans 16 residues. With 3 bases clipped from V and 2 bases from J, the junction kept 7 bases outside the gene matches. CDR1 and CDR2 from the germline V gene are LNHDA and SQIVND (reference sequence). The CDR3 here is CASSMGHDRGNQPQHF. The CDR3 coding sequence is TGTGCCAGTAGTATGGGGCACGACAGGGGCAATCAGCCCCAGCATTTT.

The chain is built from TRBV5-4 and TRBJ1-2, with D tentatively TRBD1 (6 bases). CDR1 SGHNT and CDR2 YYREEE come from the germline V gene (reference sequence). Trimming took off 4 bases at V and 5 bases at J, with 24 bases between the two ends. This CDR3 comprises 17 residues. CDR3 sequence reads: CASSAPTGQKNKYGYTF. In DNA, the CDR3 is TGTGCCAGCAGCGCTCCAACGGGACAAAAAAATAAATATGGCTACACCTTC.

This clone was recorded once. The rearrangement uses TRBV19 and TRBJ1-1; 10 bases are shared with TRBD1. The V and J ends lost 4 bases and 1 base, in that order; junction bases with no gene match: 6. The CDR3 sequence is 16 residues long. Germline V gene data show CDR1 as LNHDA and CDR2 as SQIVND (reference sequence). The CDR3 coding sequence is TGTGCCAGTAGTACAGGGACAGGGGTGACGAACACTGAAGCTTTCTTT. This gives the protein CASSTGTGVTNTEAFF.

This chain links TRBV11-2 with TRBJ1-1, with a weak D call TRBD1 (5 bases). V dropped 2 bases and J dropped 8 bases, with 12 bases sitting between them. In germline, CDR1 is SGHAT, CDR2 FQNNGV. The CDR3 contains 13 residues. As DNA, the CDR3 is TGTGCCAGCAGCTTACCCAGGGCGGGGGAAGCTTTCTTT. Protein: CASSLPRAGEAFF.

The chain has TRBV30 and TRBJ1-5; no clear D gene. V lost 3 bases to trimming and J lost 0 bases, with 21 bases between them. Germline CDR1 and CDR2: GTSNPN and SVGIG (reference sequence). This CDR3 spans 18 amino acids. DNA for the CDR3: TGTGCCTGGAGGGCCAACGGGAGGAGAACCGATAGCAATCAGCCCCAGCATTTT. Translating gives CAWRANGRRTDSNQPQHF.

This chain links TRBV19 with TRBJ1-1; the D is unclear. CDR1 is LNHDA, CDR2 SQIVND, per germline (reference sequence). The CDR3 is 16 residues long. Trimming left V 4 bases short and J 1 base short, with 16 bases between. The CDR3 sequence: CASSTDEDPRNTEAFF. CDR3 bases: TGTGCCAGTAGTACCGACGAGGATCCGCGGAACACTGAAGCTTTCTTT.

In this sample, this clone turned up once. Other DNA sequences from this sample encode an identical CDR3 as well. This CDR3 reads CASSSTGLSTDTQYF. The CDR3 region has the DNA TGCGCCAGCAGCTCAACAGGGCTGAGCACAGATACGCAGTATTTT. The chain has TRBV5-1 and TRBJ2-3, with D perhaps matching TRBD1 (6 bases). The CDR3 spans 15 residues. V lost 3 bases to trimming and J lost 0 bases, with 11 bases between them. CDR1 is SGHRS and CDR2 is YFSETQ in the germline V gene. Drawing the rest from reference TRBV5-1 and TRBJ2-3, the complete variable domain is KAGVTQTPRYLIKTRGQQVTLSCSPISGHRSVSWYQQTPGQGLQFLFEYFSETQRNKGNFPGRFSGRQFSNSRSEMNVSTLELGDSALYLCASSSTGLSTDTQYFGPGTRLTVL.

The chain couples TRBV10-2 to TRBJ1-2; TRBD1 is a possible D gene (5 bases). V was cut by 5 bases and J by 1 base, with 11 bases left in between. This CDR3 comprises 14 residues. The germline CDR1 and CDR2 sequences are WSHSY and SAAADI. DNA for the CDR3: TGCGCCAGCAGTTTAGGGGTCGTTAACTATGGCTACACCTTC. Translation gives CASSLGVVNYGYTF.

V gene TRBV19 combines with J gene TRBJ1-4; 10 bases agree with TRBD1. The CDR3 is made up of 18 amino acids. The V gene's germline CDR1 is LNHDA and CDR2 SQIVND (reference sequence). J gave up 4 bases and V 5 bases, and 13 bases lay outside the gene matches. The CDR3 here is CASSALPGTGASNEKLFF. The DNA for the CDR3 is TGTGCCAGTAGTGCTTTACCCGGGACAGGGGCCAGTAATGAAAAACTGTTTTTT.

This chain uses TRBV12-3 or TRBV12-4 with TRBJ1-5; the D is unclear. This CDR3 is 12 amino acids long. The V gene lost 3 bases and the J gene lost 7 bases, with 7 bases spanning the gap. The DNA of the CDR3 is TGTGCCAGCAGTTTTCCCGGGCAGCCCCAGCATTTT. It translates to CASSFPGQPQHF.

This clone has a handful of counts. In DNA, the CDR3 is TGTGCCAGCAGCCCGGGACTACCTCCCAATGAGCAGTTCTTC. This translates into CASSPGLPPNEQFF. V gene TRBV7-2 combines with J gene TRBJ2-1; 7 nucleotides match TRBD2. Germline V CDR1 and CDR2: SGHTA, FQGNSA. The V segment lost 5 bases and the J segment 6 bases; nucleotides outside the gene matches: 7. The CDR3 extends over 14 amino acids.

The chain carries TRBV19 and TRBJ2-7, with 8 bases aligning to TRBD1. CDR1 LNHDA and CDR2 SQIVND come from the germline V gene (reference sequence). CDR3 length: 13 amino acids. V was clipped by 3 bases and J by 3 bases; unmatched bases: 1. The CDR3 region has the DNA TGTGCCAGTAGTATGGGGACAGGCTACGAGCAGTACGTC. Translation: CASSMGTGYEQYV.

The gene calls are TRBV13 and TRBJ2-1, with a tentative D call TRBD2 (7 bases). V dropped 3 bases and J dropped 2 bases, with 23 bases sitting between them. In germline, CDR1 is PRHDT, CDR2 FYEKMQ (reference sequence). There are 19 residues in the CDR3. CDR3 in amino acids: CASSFRGGPLMPTYNEQFF. CDR3 in DNA: TGTGCCAGCAGCTTTAGGGGGGGGCCACTGATGCCCACCTACAATGAGCAGTTCTTC.

The rearrangement uses TRBV19 and TRBJ2-5; D remains ambiguous. V was clipped by 2 bases and J by 2 bases, with 6 bases between them. The CDR3 runs 13 residues. Germline assignment: CDR1 LNHDA and CDR2 SQIVND (reference sequence). The chain's CDR3 is CASSINPQETQYF. The CDR3 nucleotides read TGTGCCAGTAGTATAAATCCTCAAGAGACCCAGTACTTC.

V gene TRBV14 combines with J gene TRBJ2-1; TRBD1 matches at 7 bases. Unmatched junction bases numbered 15, after V lost 1 base and J lost 9 bases. The CDR3 length is 17 residues. Germline CDR1 SGHDN, CDR2 FVKESK. CDR3 sequence: CASSQGQGAKIISEQFF. The CDR3 DNA sequence: TGTGCCAGCAGCCAAGGACAGGGAGCTAAAATTATAAGTGAGCAGTTCTTC.

This CDR3 reads CASSKGTAFREKLFF. DNA for the CDR3: TGTGCCAGCAGTAAGGGGACAGCATTTCGGGAAAAACTGTTTTTT. The chain employs TRBV6-5 and TRBJ1-4; 7 bases are a match to TRBD1. CDR1 MNHEY and CDR2 SVGAGI come from the germline V gene. J lost 8 bases, V lost 5 bases, and 11 bases had no gene match. CDR3 length: 15 amino acids.

This chain links TRBV11-2 with TRBJ1-6; D gene ambiguous. Per germline, CDR1 SGHAT and CDR2 FQNNGV. CDR3 length: 15 amino acids. Trimming stripped 3 bases from V and 2 bases from J, with 8 bases between. The CDR3 DNA follows: TGTGCCAGCAGCTTGCCCCAGGCCTATAATTCACCCCTCCACTTT. Its translation: CASSLPQAYNSPLHF.

This sequence joins TRBV5-1 and TRBJ2-3; perhaps TRBD2 as D (7 bases). Germline CDR1 and CDR2: SGHRS and YFSETQ. This CDR3 has 16 residues. The V gene lost 0 bases and the J gene lost 2 bases, with 13 bases spanning the gap. The CDR3 is CASSLGGGGVTDTQYF. CDR3 sequence (DNA): TGCGCCAGCAGCTTGGGCGGGGGCGGAGTCACAGATACGCAGTATTTT.

The CDR3 loop reads CASSQDGGHRGGYTF. CDR3 DNA: TGTGCCAGCAGCCAAGATGGGGGACATCGAGGGGGCTACACCTTC. The chain uses TRBV4-2 and TRBJ1-2; TRBD1 is a possible D gene (6 bases). CDR1 and CDR2 from the germline V gene are LGHNA and YNFKEQ. V lost 0 bases and J lost 8, with 16 bases in between. The CDR3 spans 15 residues.

The chain is built from TRBV11-2 and TRBJ2-7; no definite D call. The germline gives CDR1 SGHAT, CDR2 FQNNGV. The CDR3 is 11 amino acids. This CDR3 is CASSLGATVIV. In DNA, the CDR3 is TGTGCCAGCAGCTTAGGAGCAACCGTCATCGTC.